The T cell receptor (beta chain) under discussion was sequenced for a study of shared clonotypes between healthy human individuals. This was a deep-level run. The input for sorted-subset replicate PCRs was roughly 180 ng DNA, tens of thousands of T cell genomes. Profiling relied on immunoSEQ multiplex PCR, and the TCRdb table lists in-frame clones only, not all of them. The top ten hold about 0.45% of the sample, which has roughly 1,500,000 clones, 95% to 99% seen once. The V and J ends lost 6 bases and 2 bases, in that order; junction bases with no gene match: 6. Germline-derived CDR1 and CDR2 are SEHNR and FQNEAQ (reference sequence). This CDR3 is built from 15 residues.

The chain is built from TRBV7-9 and TRBJ1-1, with 10 bases fitting TRBD1. Source material: naive CD4+ T cells sorted from blood. The subset was: CD45RA+ positively selected. The receptor was isolated from a man younger than 40 in good health. DNA of the CDR3: TGTGCCAGCAGTATACGACAGGGGGCAAACACTGAAGCTTTCTTT. Residues: CASSIRQGANTEAFF.